Below, 30 T cell receptor beta chains from the same sample are listed, as sequenced in a study of cytomegalovirus exposure and HLA in healthy donors. Using immunoSEQ multiplex PCR, the repertoire was profiled, and TCRdb retains in-frame clones only, with some absent. The sample lists fewer than 400,000 clones, around 90% occurring once. The sequenced material came from PBMCs. The receptors derive from a man aged 25-45 years in good health and CMV-seronegative.

This chain joins TRBV4-1 and TRBJ2-1; a possible D gene is TRBD2 (5 bases). V lost 2 bases and J 7 bases, leaving 21 bases between the germline ends. CDR1 is MGHRA, CDR2 YSYEKL, per germline. The CDR3 sequence is 17 residues long. This chain's CDR3 is CASSQFFPSWSRNEQFF. The CDR3 DNA is TGCGCCAGCAGCCAATTCTTTCCTAGCTGGTCTCGAAATGAGCAGTTCTTC.

The V gene is TRBV15, the J gene TRBJ2-6; no clear D gene. This CDR3 contains 18 residues. Deletions cut 2 bases from V and 2 bases from J, with 16 bases between. Germline V gives CDR1 LNHNV, CDR2 YYDKDF (reference sequence). CDR3 residues: CATSRTFLTATGANVLTF. CDR3 sequence (DNA): TGTGCCACCAGCAGAACTTTTCTAACAGCTACTGGGGCCAACGTCCTGACTTTC.

The rearrangement links TRBV30 to TRBJ2-7; 7 bases align to TRBD1. V was clipped by 0 bases and J by 6 bases; unmatched bases: 8. Germline values: CDR1 GTSNPN, CDR2 SVGIG (reference sequence). The CDR3 covers 14 residues. CDR3 in amino acids: CAWSVMQGEIEQYF. CDR3 nucleotide sequence: TGTGCCTGGAGTGTAATGCAGGGGGAAATCGAGCAGTACTTC.

J is TRBJ1-4 and V is TRBV7-8, with 9 positions matching TRBD1. The CDR3 consists of 18 residues. J was trimmed by 6 bases and V by 5 bases; bases with no gene match: 16. CDR1 SGHVS and CDR2 FQNEAQ come from the germline V gene. The CDR3 region has the DNA TGTGCCAGCAGCCCGCCCAACCTGGGGGGACAGGGTGATGAAAAACTGTTTTTT. Translated: CASSPPNLGGQGDEKLFF.

The chain has TRBV7-8 and TRBJ2-7; 9 bases are shared with TRBD1. The junction had 11 bases not matched to a gene; V was cut back by 3 bases and J by 5 bases. This CDR3 has 16 residues. Germline CDR1 reads SGHVS; CDR2 reads FQNEAQ. The CDR3 region is CASSLGSGTGWNEQYF. For the CDR3, the DNA is TGTGCCAGCAGCTTGGGTTCCGGGACAGGGTGGAACGAGCAGTACTTC.

The chain joins TRBV7-2 to TRBJ1-5; TRBD1 is a possible D gene (5 bases). V was shortened by 5 bases and J by 0 bases, with 14 bases between the two germline ends. This CDR3 has 16 amino acids. CDR1 is SGHTA and CDR2 is FQGNSA in the germline V gene. As DNA, the CDR3 is TGTGCCAGCAGCCCGTGGACATATGATAGCAATCAGCCCCAGCATTTT. It yields the protein CASSPWTYDSNQPQHF.

This chain joins TRBV6-1 and TRBJ1-1; D might be TRBD1 (5 bases). This CDR3 comprises 13 residues. V dropped 8 bases and J dropped 2 bases, with 12 bases sitting between them. Per germline, CDR1 MNHNS and CDR2 SASEGT. The CDR3 protein is CASARTPNTEAFF. The DNA of the CDR3 is TGTGCCAGCGCCAGGACACCCAACACTGAAGCTTTCTTT.

This clone was recorded a few times. The chain uses TRBV30 and TRBJ1-5; TRBD1 aligns across 7 bases. The CDR3 contains 13 residues. Germline CDR1 is GTSNPN and CDR2 is SVGIG (reference sequence). The trim removed 2 bases at V and 2 bases at J, leaving 0 bases unmatched. CDR3 DNA sequence: TGTGCCTGGAGTACAGGGGGCAATCAGCCCCAGCATTTT. Residues: CAWSTGGNQPQHF. The variable domain in full, completed from reference TRBV30 and TRBJ1-5, reads SQTIHQWPATLVQPVGSPLSLECTVEGTSNPNLYWYRQAAGRGLQLLFYSVGIGQISSEVPQNLSASRPQDRQFILSSKKLLLSDSGFYLCAWSTGGNQPQHFGDGTRLSIL.

The sample holds a few counts of this clone. CDR3 in amino acids: CASSPAETGPYGYTF. The CDR3 bases are TGCGCCAGCAGTCCCGCCGAGACAGGGCCCTATGGCTACACCTTC. The rearrangement uses TRBV5-1 and TRBJ1-2; 7 nucleotides line up with TRBD1. Trimming at V came to 5 bases and at J to 4 bases, leaving 11 bases not matched to a gene. Germline CDR1 SGHRS, CDR2 YFSETQ. The CDR3 extends over 15 amino acids. Combining the CDR3 with reference TRBV5-1 and TRBJ1-2 gives the whole variable domain KAGVTQTPRYLIKTRGQQVTLSCSPISGHRSVSWYQQTPGQGLQFLFEYFSETQRNKGNFPGRFSGRQFSNSRSEMNVSTLELGDSALYLCASSPAETGPYGYTFGSGTRLTVV.

V is TRBV9 and J is TRBJ1-2, with no clear D. The V end lost 2 bases, the J end lost 0 bases, and 8 bases lay between the germline ends. Germline V gene sequence: CDR1 SGDLS, CDR2 YYNGEE. CDR3 length equals 14 residues. The CDR3 is CASSVIAANYGYTF. The CDR3 DNA sequence: TGTGCCAGCAGCGTCATCGCAGCTAACTATGGCTACACCTTC.

This chain connects TRBV12-5 to TRBJ1-5; 11 bases are shared with TRBD1. The CDR3 has 15 amino acids. The trim removed 4 bases at V and 6 bases at J, leaving 5 bases unmatched. Germline V gene sequence: CDR1 LGHNT, CDR2 FRNRAP. In nucleotides, the CDR3 is TGTGCTAGTGGTTCCCTGGGACAGGGGGTTCAGCCCCAGCATTTT. This encodes CASGSLGQGVQPQHF.

V usage is TRBV13 and J usage is TRBJ2-3; 10 bases are a match to TRBD1. This CDR3 comprises 17 residues. With 4 bases clipped from V and 5 bases from J, the junction kept 12 bases outside the gene matches. Germline lookup yields CDR1 PRHDT and CDR2 FYEKMQ (reference sequence). DNA for the CDR3: TGTGCCAGCAGCTCCATCCGGGACAGGGGCTTGGGAGATACGCAGTATTTT. It encodes CASSSIRDRGLGDTQYF.

This clone was counted between two and nine times. This chain connects TRBV7-7 to TRBJ2-7, with a possible D match to TRBD2 (5 bases). The germline V and J ends were trimmed by 4 bases and 2 bases, with 9 bases remaining between them. This CDR3 has 13 amino acids. Germline CDR1 reads SSHAT; CDR2 reads FNYEAQ (reference sequence). The chain's CDR3 is CASSWTSTYEQYF. The CDR3 nucleotides are TGTGCCAGCAGCTGGACTTCTACCTACGAGCAGTACTTC.

This chain joins TRBV10-1 and TRBJ2-3, with 11 bases matching TRBD2. This CDR3 region has 16 residues. Trimming removed 3 bases from V and 6 bases from J; junction bases left unmatched: 8. CDR1 is WNHNN and CDR2 is SYGVQD in the germline V gene (reference sequence). CDR3 residues: CASSERLAGGSDTQYF. In nucleotides, the CDR3 is TGCGCCAGCAGTGAACGGCTAGCGGGGGGCTCGGATACGCAGTATTTT.

This chain joins TRBV27 and TRBJ1-2; 7 bases are shared with TRBD1. CDR3 length: 16 amino acids. Germline loops: CDR1 MNHEY, CDR2 SMNVEV (reference sequence). With 6 bases clipped from V and 4 bases from J, the junction kept 14 bases outside the gene matches. Here the CDR3 reads CASSPSPTGDSYGYTF. The CDR3 DNA reads TGTGCCAGCAGCCCCTCTCCTACAGGGGACTCCTATGGCTACACCTTC.

The rearrangement links TRBV27 to TRBJ2-7; D possibly corresponds to TRBD1 (5 bases). Between the trimmed V and J ends, which lost 7 bases and 7 bases, there was a span of 17 bases. Germline CDR1 is MNHEY and CDR2 is SMNVEV (reference sequence). The CDR3 sequence is 13 residues long. The CDR3 is CASTWGPLGEQYF. CDR3 sequence (DNA): TGTGCCAGCACCTGGGGCCCTCTGGGGGAGCAGTACTTC.

The CDR3 region is CARDSRQNTEAFF. In DNA form, the CDR3 reads TGTGCCAGAGATTCGCGACAGAACACTGAAGCTTTCTTT. This rearrangement joins TRBV2 to TRBJ1-1; D call uncertain. The germline CDR1 and CDR2 sequences are SNHLY and FYNNEI. Trimming stripped 9 bases from V and 1 base from J, with 12 bases between. This CDR3 has 13 residues.

The genes are TRBV14 and TRBJ1-1; D not resolved. Germline CDR1 is SGHDN and CDR2 is FVKESK. Trimming removed 4 bases from V and 0 bases from J, with 18 bases in between. The CDR3 contains 17 residues. The CDR3 here is CASSPYAALLMNTEAFF. For the CDR3, the DNA is TGTGCCAGCAGCCCTTACGCGGCACTACTCATGAACACTGAAGCTTTCTTT.

This chain links TRBV12-5 with TRBJ1-1; 10 nucleotides match TRBD1. Germline CDR1 is LGHNT and CDR2 is FRNRAP. V lost 7 bases, J lost 4 bases, and 3 bases stayed unmatched. The CDR3 length is 13 residues. CDR3 sequence (DNA): TGTGCTAGTGCCCGGACAGGGGGCACTGAAGCTTTCTTT. This sequence encodes CASARTGGTEAFF.

This chain uses TRBV7-8 with TRBJ2-5; 7 bases agree with TRBD1. J was trimmed by 2 bases and V by 5 bases; bases with no gene match: 8. This CDR3 spans 15 amino acids. Germline-derived CDR1 and CDR2 are SGHVS and FQNEAQ. CDR3 amino acids: CASSPGTVPQETQYF. As DNA, the CDR3 is TGTGCCAGCAGCCCAGGGACAGTACCTCAAGAGACCCAGTACTTC.

This clone was seen just once. The chain uses TRBV7-9 and TRBJ1-6; no clear D gene. CDR1 and CDR2 from the germline V gene are SEHNR and FQNEAQ (reference sequence). This CDR3 comprises 16 residues. The ends were cut back, 1 base at V and 10 bases at J, with 17 bases in the middle. The CDR3 coding sequence is TGTGCCAGCAGCTTAGAACAGCCAACCGGTCGCTCACCCCTCCACTTT. Protein product: CASSLEQPTGRSPLHF.

The chain couples TRBV29-1 to TRBJ2-2; D uncertain. This CDR3 has 12 residues. V was trimmed by 3 bases and J by 5 bases, leaving 7 bases between them. Germline V CDR1 and CDR2: SQVTM, ANQGSEA. The CDR3 sequence is CSVDSETGELFF. CDR3 DNA sequence: TGCAGCGTTGACAGCGAAACCGGGGAGCTGTTTTTT.

The sample holds a few counts of this clone. The chain is built from TRBV30 and TRBJ1-5; TRBD1 matches 7 bases. V lost 3 bases to trimming and J lost 2 bases; unmatched junction nucleotides: 4. The germline V gene encodes CDR1 GTSNPN and CDR2 SVGIG (reference sequence). The CDR3 is 14 amino acids. The CDR3, as DNA: TGTGCCTGGAGAGACAGGGTAGGCAATCAGCCCCAGCATTTT. Protein: CAWRDRVGNQPQHF.

This chain's CDR3 is CASSYSTGRQPQHF. CDR3 bases: TGTGCCAGCAGTTACTCGACGGGTCGCCAGCCCCAGCATTTT. This chain connects TRBV6-6 to TRBJ1-5, with D unresolved. V lost 0 bases to trimming and J lost 7 bases, with 10 bases between them. CDR1 and CDR2 (germline): MNHNY, SVGAGI (reference sequence). The CDR3 loop spans 14 amino acids.

The chain employs TRBV11-2 and TRBJ2-7, with D possibly TRBD1 on 6 matching bases. Germline values: CDR1 SGHAT, CDR2 FQNNGV. The CDR3 length is 15 residues. Trimming took off 6 bases at V and 3 bases at J, with 18 bases between the two ends. CDR3 in amino acids: CASRTQGSLNYEQYF. CDR3 in DNA: TGTGCCAGCAGAACACAGGGATCCCTTAACTACGAGCAGTACTTC.

The chain couples TRBV6-4 to TRBJ2-1; 8 bases are shared with TRBD2. The CDR3 loop spans 16 amino acids. Germline-derived CDR1 and CDR2 are MRHNA and SNTAGT. The V segment lost 2 bases and the J segment 6 bases; nucleotides outside the gene matches: 9. CDR3 loop: CASSDRAGAPGNEQFF. The CDR3 DNA reads TGTGCCAGCAGTGACCGAGCGGGGGCTCCAGGCAATGAGCAGTTCTTC.

In this sample, this clone turned up a few times. The chain links TRBV6-5 to TRBJ1-1; D call uncertain. There are 14 residues in the CDR3. V was pared by 5 bases and J by 9 bases, with 19 bases between. Germline CDR1 is MNHEY and CDR2 is SVGAGI. CDR3 residues: CASSQHTHLGKAFF. DNA of the CDR3: TGTGCCAGCAGTCAACATACACATCTAGGAAAAGCTTTCTTT.

V gene TRBV4-3 combines with J gene TRBJ2-1; TRBD2 matches 12 bases. CDR1 LGHNA and CDR2 YSLEER come from the germline V gene. The CDR3 consists of 14 residues. J was trimmed by 6 bases and V by 6 bases; bases with no gene match: 3. The CDR3 is CASRRTSGVNEQFF. The CDR3 DNA reads as TGCGCCAGCAGGCGGACTAGCGGGGTCAATGAGCAGTTCTTC.

The gene calls are TRBV7-2 and TRBJ1-5; 8 bases map to TRBD1. The CDR3 is made up of 17 amino acids. After removal of 5 bases from V and 4 bases from J, the junction contained 13 bases not matched to a gene. Germline CDR1 SGHTA, CDR2 FQGNSA. The CDR3 nucleotides read TGTGCCAGCAGCCAAGGGCCAGGGGGCGCGGCGAATCAGCCCCAGCATTTT. The encoded protein is CASSQGPGGAANQPQHF.

This chain joins TRBV23-1 and TRBJ2-7; D is possibly TRBD2 (6 bases). TRBV23-1 is treated as an ORF (open reading frame) with a function not yet certain. V shed 0 bases and J shed 2 bases, with 11 bases lying between them. The CDR3 runs to 15 residues. The CDR3 is CASSQSRGGAYEQYF. Written as DNA, the CDR3 is TGCGCCAGCAGTCAATCGCGGGGAGGCGCCTACGAGCAGTACTTC.